What follows are 14 T cell receptor beta chains derived from one specimen sequenced in a study of blood T cell repertoires in COVID-19. Sequencing used immunoSEQ multiplex PCR; TCRdb keeps in-frame clones, though not all of them. The profile shows roughly 360,000 clones, 70% to 90% of them singletons. The sequencing input was PBMCs or T cells enriched from blood (not recorded which). The source is a man aged 25-45 years who had recovered from COVID-19.

This clone was seen a single time. The chain couples TRBV27 to TRBJ1-6, with TRBD1 matching over 10 bases. The CDR3 is 17 amino acids. The J segment lost 7 bases and the V segment lost 4 bases, leaving 10 bases of the junction unmatched. Germline V gene sequence: CDR1 MNHEY, CDR2 SMNVEV (reference sequence). The CDR3 sequence is CASSSPATGGMNSPLHF. CDR3 bases: TGTGCCAGCAGTTCTCCCGCGACAGGGGGCATGAATTCACCCCTCCACTTT.

This chain uses TRBV30 with TRBJ1-3; TRBD1 matches at 11 bases. This CDR3 spans 12 amino acids. V lost 5 bases to trimming and J lost 8 bases; unmatched junction nucleotides: 2. CDR1 and CDR2 (germline): GTSNPN, SVGIG (reference sequence). The CDR3, as DNA: TGTGCCTGGGGGACAGGGGGAGACACCATATATTTT. It specifies CAWGTGGDTIYF. Drawing the rest from reference TRBV30 and TRBJ1-3, the complete variable domain is SQTIHQWPATLVQPVGSPLSLECTVEGTSNPNLYWYRQAAGRGLQLLFYSVGIGQISSEVPQNLSASRPQDRQFILSSKKLLLSDSGFYLCAWGTGGDTIYFGEGSWLTVV.

The chain uses TRBV12-3 or TRBV12-4 and TRBJ1-1, with 7 bases fitting TRBD1. J was trimmed by 11 bases and V by 7 bases; bases with no gene match: 7. The CDR3 sequence is 11 residues long. The CDR3 DNA reads as TGTGCCAGCACGGAGGGGGCGAGGGCTTTCTTT. This encodes CASTEGARAFF.

The chain's CDR3 is CASSQSSASRDGYTF. Here the CDR3 DNA reads TGCGCCAGCAGCCAATCATCGGCGTCGAGGGATGGCTACACCTTC. The rearrangement uses TRBV4-1 and TRBJ1-2; D remains unclear. CDR3 size: 15 residues. Trimming shortened V by 2 bases and J by 6 bases, and 16 bases separated the two germline ends. Germline V gene data show CDR1 as MGHRA and CDR2 as YSYEKL.

This clone occurred a few times. The J gene is TRBJ1-2, the V gene TRBV9, with 7 bases identical to TRBD1. J was trimmed by 8 bases and V by 4 bases; bases with no gene match: 17. The CDR3 has 16 residues. CDR1 and CDR2 from the germline V gene are SGDLS and YYNGEE. The CDR3 loop is CASSQGTATAFGGYTF. CDR3 in DNA: TGTGCCAGCAGCCAAGGGACAGCCACTGCTTTCGGCGGCTACACCTTC.

The chain uses TRBV19 and TRBJ2-5; 8 nucleotides agree with TRBD2. The CDR3 spans 13 residues. Germline CDR1 reads LNHDA; CDR2 reads SQIVND (reference sequence). J gave up 5 bases and V 5 bases, and 4 bases lay outside the gene matches. The CDR3, as DNA: TGTGCCAGTAGTGTAGCTAGCGGGGAGACCCAGTACTTC. This sequence encodes CASSVASGETQYF.

The chain recombines TRBV19 with TRBJ2-5, with 7 bases lining up with TRBD1. Trimming cost V 4 bases and J 5 bases; bases outside gene matches: 4. CDR3 length: 13 residues. The germline CDR1 and CDR2 sequences are LNHDA and SQIVND (reference sequence). CDR3 region: CASSRGQSETQYF. The CDR3 nucleotides read TGTGCCAGTAGTAGGGGACAGTCTGAGACCCAGTACTTC.

This clone was recorded a few times. This chain connects TRBV27 to TRBJ1-2; 7 nucleotides agree with TRBD1. CDR1 MNHEY and CDR2 SMNVEV come from the germline V gene (reference sequence). Trimming cost V 1 base and J 6 bases; bases outside gene matches: 5. This CDR3 comprises 14 residues. This CDR3 is CASSLFGRGNGYTF. In DNA, the CDR3 is TGTGCCAGCAGTTTATTCGGCAGGGGGAATGGCTACACCTTC.

The chain has TRBV9 and TRBJ1-5, with D unclear. Germline assignment: CDR1 SGDLS and CDR2 YYNGEE. V lost 0 bases and J 0 bases, leaving 10 bases between the germline ends. CDR3 size: 16 residues. The CDR3 spells CASSVGGGNSNQPQHF. CDR3 coding DNA: TGTGCCAGCAGCGTAGGAGGCGGGAATAGCAATCAGCCCCAGCATTTT.

The rearrangement uses TRBV14 and TRBJ1-3; no reliable D call. The germline V gene has CDR1 SGHDN and CDR2 FVKESK. The CDR3 has 14 residues. Trimming left V 3 bases short and J 1 base short, with 7 bases between. For the CDR3, the DNA is TGTGCCAGCAGCCATAGCGGGTCTGGAAACACCATATATTTT. Protein: CASSHSGSGNTIYF. The full variable domain, its missing parts supplied by reference TRBV14 and TRBJ1-3, is EAGVTQFPSHSVIEKGQTVTLRCDPISGHDNLYWYRRVMGKEIKFLLHFVKESKQDESGMPNNRFLAERTGGTYSTLKVQPAELEDSGVYFCASSHSGSGNTIYFGEGSWLTVV.

This chain joins TRBV7-2 and TRBJ2-7; D not resolved. In germline, CDR1 is SGHTA, CDR2 FQGNSA. Trimming stripped 4 bases from V and 3 bases from J, with 13 bases between. The CDR3 spans 14 residues. Written as DNA, the CDR3 is TGTGCCAGCAGCTCGCCCACAAAATTCTACGAGCAGTACTTC. This sequence encodes CASSSPTKFYEQYF.

V and J are TRBV27 and TRBJ1-1, with D perhaps TRBD1 (6 bases). Trimming took off 5 bases at V and 7 bases at J, with 11 bases between the two ends. The CDR3 runs 12 residues. Per the germline V gene, CDR1 is MNHEY and CDR2 is SMNVEV (reference sequence). CDR3 protein: CASSTTGGEAFF. For the CDR3, the DNA is TGTGCCAGCAGTACGACAGGCGGTGAAGCTTTCTTT.

V is TRBV19 and J is TRBJ1-2, with D tentatively TRBD1 (6 bases). Germline V lookup: CDR1 LNHDA, CDR2 SQIVND (reference sequence). Trimming took 7 bases from V and 6 from J, leaving 24 bases between them. The CDR3 runs to 16 residues. CDR3 sequence: CASTGGQGRFPNGYTF. The CDR3, as DNA: TGTGCCAGTACCGGGGGGCAGGGGCGATTTCCAAATGGCTACACCTTC.

The sample holds a few counts of this clone. The V call is TRBV30, the J call TRBJ1-5; the match to TRBD1 covers 8 bases. The CDR3 is 16 residues long. Germline loops: CDR1 GTSNPN, CDR2 SVGIG (reference sequence). Losses at the gene ends were 4 bases for V and 5 bases for J; bases not matched to a gene: 13. CDR3 amino acids: CAWNSQGAGSDQPQHF. The CDR3 nucleotides are TGTGCCTGGAATTCCCAGGGGGCAGGGTCCGATCAGCCCCAGCATTTT.